The 27 T cell receptor beta chains below come from one sample, sequenced in a study of blood T cell repertoires in COVID-19. Libraries were prepared by immunoSEQ multiplex PCR; TCRdb keeps only in-frame clonotypes and omits some of them. Of tens of thousands of clones listed, 80% to 90% are singletons. The sample was peripheral blood. Source of these receptors: a woman aged 55-69 years with COVID-19, enrolled during active disease.

The rearrangement joins TRBV12-5 to TRBJ2-6, with 8 bases aligning to TRBD2. The CDR3 has 16 amino acids. Germline trimming cut 8 bases from V and 1 base from J; bases unmatched to any gene: 7. CDR1 and CDR2 from the germline V gene are LGHNT and FRNRAP. The CDR3 DNA is TGTGCTAGTATTAAGCGGGAGATTTCTGGGGCCAACGTCCTGACTTTC. It is translated as CASIKREISGANVLTF.

The V call is TRBV27, the J call TRBJ1-2; D is unresolved. This CDR3 comprises 14 residues. Germline assignment: CDR1 MNHEY and CDR2 SMNVEV (reference sequence). V lost 0 bases to trimming and J lost 4 bases, with 9 bases between them. CDR3 DNA sequence: TGTGCCAGCAGTTTATCGGGCCCGCGCTATGGCTACACCTTC. This translates into CASSLSGPRYGYTF.

The CDR3 DNA reads TGTGCCATCACTTCGGACAGGGGACCTCGCTACACCTTC. Translation: CAITSDRGPRYTF. The rearrangement uses TRBV10-3 and TRBJ1-2; 9 positions match TRBD1. This CDR3 has 13 residues. The J segment lost 9 bases and the V segment lost 7 bases, leaving 9 bases of the junction unmatched. The V gene's germline CDR1 is ENHRY and CDR2 SYGVKD.

This chain joins TRBV27 and TRBJ2-7; 9 nucleotides agree with TRBD2. V gave up 5 bases and J gave up 3 bases; unmatched junction bases: 8. The CDR3 extends over 15 amino acids. Germline V gene sequence: CDR1 MNHEY, CDR2 SMNVEV (reference sequence). The CDR3 is CASSEPGLAGYEQYF. CDR3 in DNA: TGTGCCAGCAGTGAACCGGGACTAGCAGGCTACGAGCAGTACTTC.

The chain links TRBV5-1 to TRBJ2-2; a weak D match, TRBD1 (5 bases). The germline V gene has CDR1 SGHRS and CDR2 YFSETQ. The V and J ends lost 0 bases and 4 bases respectively, with 7 bases between them. There are 14 residues in the CDR3. The CDR3 nucleotides read TGCGCCAGCAGCTTGGGGACAACCACCGGGGAGCTGTTTTTT. As protein: CASSLGTTTGELFF.

This clone was counted a few times. The chain recombines TRBV7-9 with TRBJ1-5; TRBD1 aligns across 7 bases. CDR3 length: 16 residues. V gave up 1 base and J gave up 2 bases; unmatched junction bases: 5. Looked up from germline, CDR1 is SEHNR and CDR2 is FQNEAQ (reference sequence). CDR3 residues: CASSLEVGTGNQPQHF. In nucleotides, the CDR3 is TGTGCCAGCAGCTTAGAAGTGGGGACAGGCAATCAGCCCCAGCATTTT.

The chain combines TRBV6-5 with TRBJ2-7; 8 nucleotides line up with TRBD1. From germline, CDR1 is MNHEY and CDR2 SVGAGI. The CDR3 covers 11 residues. J was trimmed by 7 bases and V by 7 bases; bases with no gene match: 3. The DNA for the CDR3 is TGTGCCAGCAACAGGGGGGCGGAGCAGTACTTC. Translation gives CASNRGAEQYF.

This chain uses TRBV27 with TRBJ2-1; 12 bases agree with TRBD2. The CDR3 runs to 16 residues. Germline CDR1 is MNHEY and CDR2 is SMNVEV (reference sequence). Trimming took 6 bases from V and 0 from J; bases not matched to a gene: 3. DNA for the CDR3: TGTGCCAGCAGGTCGACTAGCGGGAGCTCCTACAATGAGCAGTTCTTC. Its protein is CASRSTSGSSYNEQFF.

V and J are TRBV28 and TRBJ1-5; tentative D call: TRBD1 (5 bases). V shed 9 bases and J shed 7 bases, with 19 bases lying between them. The CDR3 sequence is 14 residues long. Germline assignment: CDR1 MDHEN and CDR2 SYDVKM. The CDR3 reads CASSNGGVEQPQHF. The CDR3 nucleotides read TGTGCCAGTTCCAACGGGGGGGTGGAACAGCCCCAGCATTTT.

The CDR3 sequence is CASSLGQQTSPGETQYF. Written as DNA, the CDR3 is TGTGCCAGCAGTTTAGGGCAACAGACATCTCCTGGGGAGACCCAGTACTTC. This sequence joins TRBV28 and TRBJ2-5, with D unresolved. This CDR3 comprises 17 residues. Germline V CDR1 and CDR2: MDHEN, SYDVKM. The V gene lost 2 bases and the J gene lost 5 bases, with 21 bases spanning the gap. Drawing the rest from reference TRBV28 and TRBJ2-5, the complete variable domain is DVKVTQSSRYLVKRTGEKVFLECVQDMDHENMFWYRQDPGLGLRLIYFSYDVKMKEKGDIPEGYSVSREKKERFSLILESASTNQTSMYLCASSLGQQTSPGETQYFGPGTRLLVL.

The CDR3 protein is CASSAGLANSNEQFF. CDR3 nucleotides: TGCGCCAGCAGCGCGGGACTAGCTAATTCCAATGAGCAGTTCTTC. The rearrangement links TRBV5-1 to TRBJ2-1, with 9 positions matching TRBD2. After removal of 4 bases from V and 6 bases from J, the junction contained 8 bases not matched to a gene. The CDR3 has 15 amino acids. The germline V gene encodes CDR1 SGHRS and CDR2 YFSETQ.

V gene TRBV6-5 combines with J gene TRBJ1-1; 7 bases are a match to TRBD1. The CDR3 loop spans 16 amino acids. V lost 2 bases, J lost 11 bases, and 17 bases stayed unmatched. The germline gives CDR1 MNHEY, CDR2 SVGAGI. This CDR3 is CASSYPAGRGYERAFF. DNA for the CDR3: TGTGCCAGCAGTTACCCGGCGGGCAGGGGGTACGAGAGGGCTTTCTTT.

The chain is built from TRBV30 and TRBJ2-3; 7 bases fit TRBD1. This CDR3 is 15 amino acids long. Germline CDR1 is GTSNPN and CDR2 is SVGIG (reference sequence). V was clipped by 0 bases and J by 8 bases; unmatched bases: 11. In DNA form, the CDR3 reads TGTGCCTGGAGTGTACAAGTAGGGGGCGGTGCTACGCAGTATTTT. Translation gives CAWSVQVGGGATQYF.

The rearrangement links TRBV30 to TRBJ2-7; 12 nucleotides agree with TRBD1. The CDR3 length is 13 residues. Germline V gene lookup returns CDR1 GTSNPN and CDR2 SVGIG (reference sequence). With 6 bases clipped from V and 7 bases from J, the junction kept 7 bases outside the gene matches. In DNA form, the CDR3 reads TGTGCCTGCCCGGGACAGGGGGCAGGTGAGCAGTACTTC. Translated: CACPGQGAGEQYF.

The chain combines TRBV7-3 with TRBJ1-4; D possibly corresponds to TRBD1 (6 bases). This CDR3 is 13 amino acids long. V was cut by 1 base and J by 7 bases, with 7 bases left in between. CDR1 and CDR2 from the germline V gene are SGHTA and FQGTGA. This CDR3 is CASSLNRVEKLFF. The CDR3 nucleotides are TGTGCCAGCAGCTTAAACAGGGTTGAAAAACTGTTTTTT.

This clone was seen more than once but under ten times. V and J are TRBV4-3 and TRBJ1-2, with D maybe TRBD1 (5 bases). The CDR3 loop spans 14 amino acids. Trimming removed 1 base at V and 8 bases at J, with 14 bases between. CDR1 and CDR2 from the germline V gene are LGHNA and YSLEER. CDR3 region: CASSQAHRSTGYTF. DNA for the CDR3: TGCGCCAGCAGCCAAGCTCACAGGTCAACGGGCTACACCTTC.

Only a few counts were recorded for this clone. The rearrangement joins TRBV19 to TRBJ2-3, with D possibly being TRBD1 (6 bases). Germline V gene data show CDR1 as LNHDA and CDR2 as SQIVND (reference sequence). With 2 bases removed from V and 1 base from J, the gap between germline ends came to 16 bases. The CDR3 is made up of 17 amino acids. The CDR3 DNA sequence: TGTGCCAGTAGTATAAATCCGCCAGGGGTCCGCACAGATACGCAGTATTTT. Its translation is CASSINPPGVRTDTQYF.

This clone has just a few counts. The chain uses TRBV14 and TRBJ1-6, with 7 bases identical to TRBD1. CDR3 length equals 14 residues. Germline V gene sequence: CDR1 SGHDN, CDR2 FVKESK. The V segment lost 4 bases and the J segment 10 bases; nucleotides outside the gene matches: 7. DNA for the CDR3: TGTGCCAGCAGCCCCCGACAGGGCGCCTCACCCCTCCACTTT. The encoded protein is CASSPRQGASPLHF.

V gene TRBV5-6 combines with J gene TRBJ2-7; no clear D. Trimming took off 3 bases at V and 4 bases at J, with 8 bases between the two ends. Germline values: CDR1 SGHDT, CDR2 YYEEEE. CDR3 length equals 12 residues. CDR3: CASSWASYEQYF. The CDR3 DNA is TGTGCCAGCAGCTGGGCCTCTTACGAGCAGTACTTC.

The rearrangement joins TRBV11-1 to TRBJ2-7; 8 bases line up with TRBD1. Per germline, CDR1 SGHAT and CDR2 FQDESV (reference sequence). This CDR3 spans 14 amino acids. V lost 5 bases and J lost 1; bases outside the gene matches: 4. The CDR3 DNA is TGTGCCAGCAGCAAGACAGGGGTTTCCTACGAGCAGTACTTC. Its translation is CASSKTGVSYEQYF.

V gene TRBV24-1 combines with J gene TRBJ1-1, with D possibly being TRBD1 (5 bases). Germline CDR1 reads KGHDR; CDR2 reads SFDVKD. The CDR3 is made up of 12 amino acids. Trimming removed 5 bases at V and 10 bases at J, with 13 bases between. As DNA, the CDR3 is TGTGCCACCAGTGGGGCAGGGCATTTAGCTTTCTTT. Its translation is CATSGAGHLAFF.

This sequence joins TRBV4-1 and TRBJ2-5, with 12 positions matching TRBD2. The V gene's germline CDR1 is MGHRA and CDR2 YSYEKL. The V segment lost 0 bases and the J segment 6 bases; nucleotides outside the gene matches: 8. The CDR3 extends over 17 amino acids. This chain's CDR3 is CASSQDASGRELKTQYF. In nucleotides, the CDR3 is TGCGCCAGCAGCCAAGACGCTAGCGGGAGGGAATTAAAGACCCAGTACTTC.

The genes are TRBV19 and TRBJ1-4, with 7 bases lining up with TRBD1. V lost 5 bases, J lost 8 bases, and 11 bases stayed unmatched. The length of the CDR3 is 15 residues. The germline gives CDR1 LNHDA, CDR2 SQIVND (reference sequence). The CDR3 coding sequence is TGTGCCAGTAGTTATTTAGACAGGGAAGGGGAAAAACTGTTTTTT. Amino acids: CASSYLDREGEKLFF.

In this sample, this clone turned up once. This CDR3 reads CASSYRGSISPSISPQHF. The CDR3 DNA reads TGTGCCAGCAGTTACAGGGGATCTATCAGCCCCAGCATATCTCCCCAGCATTTT. This chain uses TRBV6-2 or TRBV6-3 with TRBJ1-5; weak D call: TRBD1 (5 bases). Germline V gene sequence: CDR1 MNHEY, CDR2 SVGEGT. Trimming shortened V by 2 bases and J by 10 bases, and 27 bases separated the two germline ends. This CDR3 spans 18 amino acids.

A single count supports this clone. V gene TRBV12-5 combines with J gene TRBJ2-7, with a weak D call TRBD2 (5 bases). Per the germline V gene, CDR1 is LGHNT and CDR2 is FRNRAP. The V end lost 2 bases, the J end lost 0 bases, and 11 bases lay between the germline ends. This CDR3 is built from 15 residues. The CDR3 sequence is CASGLWTDFSYEQYF. The CDR3 DNA is TGTGCTAGTGGTTTGTGGACGGACTTCTCCTACGAGCAGTACTTC.

J is TRBJ1-1 and V is TRBV6-2 or TRBV6-3; 9 bases are a match to TRBD1. CDR1 and CDR2 (germline): MNHEY, SVGEGT. The CDR3 has 13 amino acids. Germline trimming cut 5 bases from V and 4 bases from J; bases unmatched to any gene: 2. In DNA, the CDR3 is TGTGCCAGCAGTCCGGGACAGGGCACTGAAGCTTTCTTT. This sequence encodes CASSPGQGTEAFF.

This chain uses TRBV4-3 with TRBJ1-4; D is uncertain. V lost 0 bases to trimming and J lost 8 bases, with 10 bases between them. The CDR3 has 14 residues. In germline, CDR1 is LGHNA, CDR2 YSLEER. DNA of the CDR3: TGCGCCAGCAGCCAAGACAGAGGGTGGGAAAAACTGTTTTTT. Protein sequence: CASSQDRGWEKLFF.